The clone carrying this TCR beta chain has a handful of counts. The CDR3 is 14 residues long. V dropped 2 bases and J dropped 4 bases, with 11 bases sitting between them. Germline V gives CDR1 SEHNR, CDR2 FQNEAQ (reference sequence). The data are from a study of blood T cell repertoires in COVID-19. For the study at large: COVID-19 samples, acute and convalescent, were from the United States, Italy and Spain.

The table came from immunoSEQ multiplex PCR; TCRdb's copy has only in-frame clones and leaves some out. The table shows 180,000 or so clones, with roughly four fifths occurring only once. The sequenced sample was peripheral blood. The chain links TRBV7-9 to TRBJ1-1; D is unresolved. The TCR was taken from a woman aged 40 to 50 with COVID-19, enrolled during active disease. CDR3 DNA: TGTGCCAGCAGCTTACACGGTGATCGCACTGAAGCTTTCTTT. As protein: CASSLHGDRTEAFF.